This TCR beta chain was obtained from a study of PD-1 blockade in classical Hodgkin lymphoma. Overall study results and limits: Baseline diversity resembling that of newly diagnosed patients was seen in complete responders.

Germline lookup yields CDR1 SGHRS and CDR2 YFSETQ. CDR3 length: 15 amino acids. With 1 base clipped from V and 5 bases from J, the junction kept 8 bases outside the gene matches. Concerning this clone itself: The antigen is unknown.

Repertoires were generated with immunoSEQ multiplex PCR, while TCRdb's copy carries only in-frame clones and drops some. The data show over 60,000 clones, 91% seen once. Time point given: cycle 4 day 1 (C4D1), after 6 weeks of nivolumab. All patients experienced relapse after autologous stem cell transplantation, and brentuximab vedotin exposure was variable. This TCR came from a human donor with classical Hodgkin lymphoma. The specimen was peripheral blood mononuclear cells (PBMCs), collected before the fourth cycle of nivolumab. The rearrangement links TRBV5-1 to TRBJ2-5; 7 nucleotides match TRBD2. The CDR3 spells CASSLPLASVETQYF. The CDR3, as DNA: TGCGCCAGCAGCTTGCCACTAGCGTCGGTGGAGACCCAGTACTTC. The full variable domain, completed using reference TRBV5-1 and TRBJ2-5, is KAGVTQTPRYLIKTRGQQVTLSCSPISGHRSVSWYQQTPGQGLQFLFEYFSETQRNKGNFPGRFSGRQFSNSRSEMNVSTLELGDSALYLCASSLPLASVETQYFGPGTRLLVL.